This TCR beta chain was identified in a study of cytomegalovirus exposure and HLA in healthy donors. Study observations and caveats: Apart from CMV serostatus, no immune exposure information was available. An analysis done earlier found most TCR beta V segments productive about 87% or about 30% of the time. What a later analysis reportedly showed was that an Asian-associated ancestry cluster had fewer N-insertions than the roughly 670-donor mean. A highly shared variant cluster was judged a likely technical artifact.

Trimming took off 2 bases at V and 9 bases at J, with 11 bases between the two ends. This CDR3 spans 13 amino acids. Per germline, CDR1 MNHEY and CDR2 SVGAGI. This clone was observed once. The antigen is unknown. Vbeta (60) and Jbeta (13) primers were used in the PCR. Some clones are missing from TCRdb's copy, which holds only in-frame ones; the method was immunoSEQ multiplex PCR. The table shows about 140,000 clones, with roughly three quarters occurring only once. V is TRBV6-5 and J is TRBJ2-1, with D maybe TRBD1 (5 bases). Sequences were obtained from PBMCs. The TCR was taken from a woman aged 50 to 65 in good health and CMV-seronegative. The CDR3 loop is CASSYKGIAEQFF. CDR3 in DNA: TGTGCCAGCAGTTACAAGGGGATAGCTGAGCAGTTCTTC.